The 2 T cell receptor beta chains listed next were all sequenced from one sample in a study of OX40 agonist ivuxolimab in advanced cancers. Clones were sequenced by immunoSEQ multiplex PCR, and TCRdb holds only the in-frame ones, with some missing. This table holds approximately 15,000 clones, 70% found once. The material sequenced was CD4+ or CD8+ T cells sorted from blood, taken in a trial of the OX40 agonist ivuxolimab. These receptor sequences come from an adult with an advanced solid tumor such as melanoma, head and neck, liver or kidney cancer.

The chain uses TRBV5-6 and TRBJ2-7; TRBD2 aligns across 11 bases. CDR3 size: 15 residues. The ends lost 3 bases at V and 6 bases at J; junction bases unmatched: 8. Germline lookup yields CDR1 SGHDT and CDR2 YYEEEE. The CDR3 here is CASSSVGTSGLEQYF. The CDR3 DNA is TGTGCCAGCAGCTCTGTCGGGACTAGCGGTCTCGAGCAGTACTTC. The entire variable domain, with the rest obtained from reference TRBV5-6 and TRBJ2-7, is as follows: DAGVTQSPTHLIKTRGQQVTLRCSPKSGHDTVSWYQQALGQGPQFIFQYYEEEERQRGNFPDRFSGHQFPNYSSELNVNALLLGDSALYLCASSSVGTSGLEQYFGPGTRLTVT.

The rearrangement links TRBV23-1 to TRBJ2-7, with D unresolved. TRBV23-1 is recorded as an ORF, its role being uncertain. Trimming left V 3 bases short and J 6 bases short, with 9 bases between. The CDR3 is 12 residues long. CDR3 DNA: TGCGCCAGCAGTCAGGTGGGTGGCGAGCAGTACTTC. Its protein product is CASSQVGGEQYF.